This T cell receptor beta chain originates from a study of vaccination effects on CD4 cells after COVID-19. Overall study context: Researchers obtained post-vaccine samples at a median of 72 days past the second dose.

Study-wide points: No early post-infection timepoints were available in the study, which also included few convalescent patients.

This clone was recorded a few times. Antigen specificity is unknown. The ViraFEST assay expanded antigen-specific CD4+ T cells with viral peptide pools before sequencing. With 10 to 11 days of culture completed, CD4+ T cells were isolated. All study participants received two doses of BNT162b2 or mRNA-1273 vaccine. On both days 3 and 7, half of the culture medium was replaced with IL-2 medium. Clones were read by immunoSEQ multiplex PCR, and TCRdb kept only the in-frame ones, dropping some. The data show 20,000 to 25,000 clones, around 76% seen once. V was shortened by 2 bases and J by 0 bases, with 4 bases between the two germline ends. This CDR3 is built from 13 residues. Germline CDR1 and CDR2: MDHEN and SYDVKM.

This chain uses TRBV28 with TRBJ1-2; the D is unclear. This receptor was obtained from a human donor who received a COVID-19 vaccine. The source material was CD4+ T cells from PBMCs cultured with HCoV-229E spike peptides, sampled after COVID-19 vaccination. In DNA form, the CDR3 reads TGTGCCAGCAGTTTAACAGCTAACTATGGCTACACCTTC. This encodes CASSLTANYGYTF.